Listed here are 21 T cell receptor beta chains from one sample, sequenced in a study of tumor-infiltrating lymphocytes in primary liver carcinoma. DNA and RNA were both co-extracted from around 20-30 mg of bulk tissue that had not been sorted. Priming with a constant-region primer yielded TCR beta cDNA from about 480 ng total RNA. Three nested multiplex PCR rounds of slightly modified ARM-PCR generated TCR beta libraries. The first two PCR rounds, around 11 cycles each, used TRBV1-TRBV30 forward primers and a C-beta reverse primer. TCRdb passed the multiplex PCR reads through MiXCR, listing each CDR3 protein once. The profile shows about 20,000 distinct CDR3 sequences, 60% to 80% of them singletons. Sequencing input: liver tumor tissue from sampling region 4. Sample subset: tumor region T4, right-lateral pole. Receptor source: a woman in her twenties or thirties with primary liver carcinoma and hepatitis B virus infection.

As regards this clonotype: The missing conserved phenylalanine or tryptophan at the end of this CDR3 makes a read error likely. The rearrangement links TRBV4-3 to TRBJ2-7; 7 bases fit TRBD2. This CDR3 spans 18 amino acids. The V gene's germline CDR1 is LGHNA and CDR2 YSLEER. The J segment lost 3 bases and the V segment lost 3 bases, leaving 17 bases of the junction unmatched. The CDR3 loop reads CASSQAVTGGHISYEQYI. The CDR3 coding sequence is TGCGCCAGCAGCCAGGCTGTGACGGGGGGTCACATAAGCTACGAGCAGTACATC.

Notes on this clonotype: Germline is not matched at one junction end, which may reflect a read error. The V and J genes are TRBV5-4 and TRBJ2-3; unclear D gene. The CDR3 runs 17 residues. Germline CDR1 SGHNT, CDR2 YYREEE (reference sequence). In DNA, the CDR3 is TGTGCCAACAGCGTAGACTGTCACCCTCCACCCACAGATACGCAGTATTTT. Its protein is CANSVDCHPPPTDTQYF.

Turning to this clonotype: The CDR3 end shows no conserved phenylalanine or tryptophan, and so a read error is likely. The J gene is TRBJ2-1, the V gene TRBV4-3, with a weak D call TRBD1 (6 bases). Germline-derived CDR1 and CDR2 are LGHNA and YSLEER. The CDR3 is 14 amino acids. Deletions cut 6 bases from V and 6 bases from J, with 15 bases between. The DNA of the CDR3 is TGCGCCAGCAGTCACACAGGGTTGGTCAATGAGCAGTTCATC. It translates to CASSHTGLVNEQFI.

The sample holds a few counts of this clonotype. The chain carries TRBV4-2 and TRBJ2-1, with 11 bases fitting TRBD2. Germline V gene lookup returns CDR1 LGHNA and CDR2 YNFKEQ. With 1 base clipped from V and 6 bases from J, the junction kept 5 bases outside the gene matches. The CDR3 consists of 16 residues. The CDR3 spells CASSQAKGLAANEQFF. DNA for the CDR3: TGTGCCAGCAGCCAAGCCAAGGGACTAGCGGCCAATGAGCAGTTCTTC.

The rearrangement joins TRBV11-2 to TRBJ2-2; 8 nucleotides agree with TRBD2. Germline assignment: CDR1 SGHAT and CDR2 FQNNGV. The CDR3 is 15 amino acids. V was clipped by 2 bases and J by 1 base; unmatched bases: 0. CDR3 loop: CASSLTSGNTGELFF. CDR3 in DNA: TGTGCCAGCAGCTTAACTAGCGGGAACACCGGGGAGCTGTTTTTT.

Regarding this clonotype: Because the CDR3 is missing its conserved closing phenylalanine or tryptophan, this is likely a read error. This chain links TRBV5-8 with TRBJ2-1, with unresolved D. Deletions cut 10 bases from V and 8 bases from J, with 13 bases between. The CDR3 has 11 amino acids. Germline CDR1 reads SGHTS; CDR2 reads YDEGEE. The CDR3, as DNA: TGTGCCTTGTATCGTTTCGATGAGCAGTTCTTA. Its protein is CALYRFDEQFL.

This clonotype was detected ten times or more. V usage is TRBV5-1 and J usage is TRBJ2-1; no definite D call. Per the germline V gene, CDR1 is SGHRS and CDR2 is YFSETQ. This CDR3 region has 16 residues. Deletions cut 0 bases from V and 0 bases from J, with 10 bases between. The CDR3 reads CASSLDFTASYNEQFF. The CDR3 nucleotides read TGCGCCAGCAGCTTGGATTTCACGGCCTCCTACAATGAGCAGTTCTTC.

The chain carries TRBV10-3 and TRBJ2-1; D unclear. The germline V and J ends were trimmed by 10 bases and 8 bases, with 21 bases remaining between them. Germline V gene lookup returns CDR1 ENHRY and CDR2 SYGVKD. CDR3 length: 14 residues. The CDR3 bases are TGTGCCAATGGTCCCACGGCGACCCGGGATGAGCAGTTCTTC. Amino acids: CANGPTATRDEQFF.

Comment on this clonotype: One junction end does not reproduce the germline sequence, and a read error may be involved. This chain connects TRBV29-1 to TRBJ1-2, with no clear D. The CDR3 spans 12 residues. The germline gives CDR1 SQVTM, CDR2 ANQGSEA. CDR3 nucleotide sequence: TGTAGCGTTATCCACTGGGGTGGCGGCTACACCTTC. Encoded protein: CSVIHWGGGYTF.

There are a few counts of this clonotype. In DNA form, the CDR3 reads TGTGCCAGCAGCTTCTCGACGGGGGCCGGGGAGCTGTTTTTT. Residues: CASSFSTGAGELFF. The rearrangement links TRBV11-2 to TRBJ2-2; possibly TRBD2 for D (6 bases). Trimming pared 3 bases from V and 6 bases from J, leaving 11 bases between. The CDR3 runs to 14 residues. Germline CDR1 and CDR2: SGHAT and FQNNGV.

This clonotype was observed at least ten times. V is TRBV11-2 and J is TRBJ2-7; D is perhaps TRBD1 (7 bases). CDR1 is SGHAT and CDR2 is FQNNGV in the germline V gene. The V end was cut by 4 bases, the J end by 6 bases, with 10 bases between. The CDR3 covers 12 residues. The CDR3 DNA is TGTGCCAGCAGCTCCCAGGGGGGCGAGCAGTACTTC. It encodes CASSSQGGEQYF. The full variable domain, with the rest looked up from reference TRBV11-2 and TRBJ2-7, is EAGVAQSPRYKIIEKRQSVAFWCNPISGHATLYWYQQILGQGPKLLIQFQNNGVVDDSQLPKDRFSAERLKGVDSTLKIQPAKLEDSAVYLCASSSQGGEQYFGPGTRLTVT.

Within the sample, this clonotype is hyperexpanded (1% or more). As DNA, the CDR3 is TGTGCCAGCAGCCCCTGGGGGGGAAAACTGTTTTTT. Residues: CASSPWGGKLFF. V is TRBV11-2 and J is TRBJ1-4, with a possible D match to TRBD1 (5 bases). Germline assignment: CDR1 SGHAT and CDR2 FQNNGV. Trimming stripped 5 bases from V and 10 bases from J, with 11 bases between. The CDR3 covers 12 residues.

Details on this clonotype: This could be a read error, since a much larger clone is one nucleotide away. The V call is TRBV20-1, the J call TRBJ1-5; D is uncertain. This CDR3 region has 13 residues. Germline V gene data show CDR1 as DFQATT and CDR2 as SNEGSKA (reference sequence). V lost 3 bases, J lost 2 bases, and 8 bases lay in between. The CDR3 nucleotides read TGCAGTGCTAGGGAGACCGGCAATCAGCCCCAGCATTTT. Its protein is CSARETGNQPQHF.

Comment on this clonotype: The junction does not match germline at one end; this may be a read error. This chain uses TRBV14 with TRBJ2-1; weak D call: TRBD1 (6 bases). Germline V lookup: CDR1 SGHDN, CDR2 FVKESK. The CDR3 covers 13 residues. CDR3 region: CASSRDIHNEHFF. As DNA, the CDR3 is TGTGCCAGCAGCAGGGACATTCACAATGAGCACTTCTTC.

On this clonotype itself: One end of the junction does not line up with germline, which may come from a read error. This rearrangement joins TRBV11-2 to TRBJ2-7; no firm D call. The CDR3 totals 16 residues. Germline V gene lookup returns CDR1 SGHAT and CDR2 FQNNGV. The CDR3 sequence: CVSSSYSGPYVYEKYF. CDR3 sequence (DNA): TGTGTCAGCAGCTCATATTCGGGTCCCTACGTCTACGAGAAGTACTTC.

Notes on this clonotype: A junction end diverges from the germline sequence, so it may reflect a read error. The chain links TRBV4-3 to TRBJ1-2; the D gene is possibly TRBD1 (5 bases). Germline-derived CDR1 and CDR2 are LGHNA and YSLEER. The CDR3 is 15 residues long. The CDR3 sequence is CVSSQDGCRVNGYTF. The CDR3 nucleotides are TGCGTCAGCAGCCAAGATGGGTGCAGGGTGAATGGCTACACCTTC.

As to this clonotype: A read error is likely, as this CDR3 ends without the conserved phenylalanine or tryptophan. The chain carries TRBV13 and TRBJ1-1; D possibly corresponds to TRBD1 (5 bases). This CDR3 is built from 17 residues. Germline V lookup: CDR1 PRHDT, CDR2 FYEKMQ (reference sequence). The CDR3 nucleotides read TGTGTCAGCGGCTTAGGAGGGTTTGGTATTGGGGGCACTGAAGCTTTCTTA. Residues: CVSGLGGFGIGGTEAFL.

About this clonotype: Since no conserved phenylalanine or tryptophan closes the CDR3, a read error is the likely cause. The CDR3 DNA reads as TGCGCCAGCAGTGCGGGTCGAGGGCCGGGGACCGATTCACTCCTCCACTTA. This codes for CASSAGRGPGTDSLLHL. V gene TRBV6-1 combines with J gene TRBJ1-6; D perhaps matches TRBD1 (5 bases). CDR3 length equals 17 residues. Germline CDR1 MNHNS, CDR2 SASEGT.

The chain is built from TRBV30 and TRBJ2-2, with D unclear. This CDR3 contains 13 residues. Trimming cost V 3 bases and J 6 bases, with 11 bases left between them. CDR1 and CDR2 (germline): GTSNPN, SVGIG (reference sequence). CDR3 coding DNA: TGTGCCTGGAGCGGGTTTTTCTCCGGGGAGCTGTTTTTT. Its protein is CAWSGFFSGELFF.

Notes on this clonotype: The junction does not match germline at one end; this may be a read error. CDR3 nucleotides: TGTGTCAGCCGCTTAGTAGGAATGAGGGAGGGATCGGACATTCAGTACTTC. This encodes CVSRLVGMREGSDIQYF. V usage is TRBV5-5 and J usage is TRBJ2-4; TRBD2 aligns across 7 bases. The CDR3 length is 17 residues. Germline V CDR1 and CDR2: SGHKS, YYEKEE (reference sequence).

The count of this clonotype is one. Compared with germline, one end of the junction differs, possibly owing to a read error. This chain connects TRBV7-8 to TRBJ2-3; 9 bases are a match to TRBD2. The CDR3 covers 16 residues. Germline-derived CDR1 and CDR2 are SGHVS and FQNEAQ. CDR3 sequence (DNA): TGTGCCAGTAGCTTAGGAGCGGGAGGACCTGGTGACGAGCAGTATTTT. It encodes CASSLGAGGPGDEQYF.